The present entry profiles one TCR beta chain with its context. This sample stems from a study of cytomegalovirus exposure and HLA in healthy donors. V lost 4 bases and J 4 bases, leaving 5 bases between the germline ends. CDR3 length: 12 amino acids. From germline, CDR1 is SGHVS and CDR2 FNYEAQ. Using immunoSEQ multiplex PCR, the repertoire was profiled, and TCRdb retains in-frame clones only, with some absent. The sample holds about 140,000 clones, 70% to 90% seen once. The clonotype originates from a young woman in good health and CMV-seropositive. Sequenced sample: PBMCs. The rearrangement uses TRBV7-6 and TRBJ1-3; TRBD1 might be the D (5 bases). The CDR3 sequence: CASSSGGNTIYF. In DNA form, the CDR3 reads TGTGCCAGCAGCTCAGGGGGAAACACCATATATTTT.